A single sample gave rise to the 2 T cell receptor beta chains below, sequenced in a study of human T cells and chemical hapten exposure. TCRdb reprocessed the RACE reads via MiXCR and lists one record per CDR3 protein. The sample lists roughly 190,000 distinct CDR3 sequences, 20% to 25% occurring once. As to time point: patch test 1, 2 weeks after DPC sensitization. Sample treatment: therapeutic diphenylcyclopropenone sensitization with weekly scalp DPC. Sequenced here: whole blood, sampled in connection with sensitization to the hapten diphenylcyclopropenone (DPC). The origin of the receptors is a woman aged 45-65 years with alopecia areata. Some clones in this sample may be carry-over from other donors' samples.

There are a few counts of this clonotype. This sequence joins TRBV5-1 and TRBJ2-2; 13 bases align to TRBD2. The CDR3 is made up of 15 amino acids. Germline trimming cut 1 base from V and 10 bases from J; bases unmatched to any gene: 4. The germline V gene encodes CDR1 SGHRS and CDR2 YFSETQ. DNA for the CDR3: TGCGCCAGCAGCTTGCCCGGACTAGCGGGAGCGGAGCTGTTTTTT. It yields the protein CASSLPGLAGAELFF.

The genes are TRBV6-1 and TRBJ2-6; D unresolved. Trimming removed 6 bases at V and 2 bases at J, with 11 bases between. The CDR3 covers 15 residues. Germline CDR1 reads MNHNS; CDR2 reads SASEGT. The CDR3 DNA sequence: TGTGCCAGCAGGGTAGACCCAACTGGGGCCAACGTCCTGACTTTC. This sequence encodes CASRVDPTGANVLTF.